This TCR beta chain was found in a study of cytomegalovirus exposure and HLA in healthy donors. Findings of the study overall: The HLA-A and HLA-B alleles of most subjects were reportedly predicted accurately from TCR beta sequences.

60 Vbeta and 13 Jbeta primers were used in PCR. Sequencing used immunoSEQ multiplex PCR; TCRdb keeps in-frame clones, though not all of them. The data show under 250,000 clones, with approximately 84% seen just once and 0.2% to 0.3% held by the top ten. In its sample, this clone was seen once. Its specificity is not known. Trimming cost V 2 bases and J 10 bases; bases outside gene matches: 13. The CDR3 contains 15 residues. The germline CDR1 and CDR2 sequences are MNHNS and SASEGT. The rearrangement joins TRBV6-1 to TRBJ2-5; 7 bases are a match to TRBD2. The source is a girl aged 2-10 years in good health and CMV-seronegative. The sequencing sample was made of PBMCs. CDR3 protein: CASSESAFTGGSQYF. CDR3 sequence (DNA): TGTGCCAGCAGTGAATCAGCGTTCACGGGGGGAAGCCAGTACTTC.